This T cell receptor (beta chain) was identified in a study of shared clonotypes between healthy human individuals. Study background: The donors, a couple of women and a few men, were aged 18 to 49. Study conclusions and caveats: In general, naive subsets displayed greater estimated richness than memory subsets did.

Notes on this clone: Its antigen is still unknown.

Investigators spread the genomic DNA of each subset evenly over several immunoSEQ plates. Repertoires were generated with immunoSEQ multiplex PCR, while TCRdb's copy carries only in-frame clones and drops some. The sample carries 2,100,000 or so clones, 90% to 97% recorded once. The sequenced sample was naive CD4+ T cells sorted from blood. The subset denotes: CD45RA+ positively selected. This clonotype originated in a man aged 18 to 30 in good health.

CDR3: CASSLGGTGLYEQYF. The CDR3 nucleotides are TGTGCCAGCAGCTTAGGTGGGACAGGACTCTACGAGCAGTACTTC. The genes are TRBV7-2 and TRBJ2-5, with 8 bases matching TRBD1. The last part of the DNA fits TRBJ2-7 better; the J call may be wrong. The V gene's germline CDR1 is SGHTA and CDR2 FQGNSA. The length of the CDR3 is 15 residues.